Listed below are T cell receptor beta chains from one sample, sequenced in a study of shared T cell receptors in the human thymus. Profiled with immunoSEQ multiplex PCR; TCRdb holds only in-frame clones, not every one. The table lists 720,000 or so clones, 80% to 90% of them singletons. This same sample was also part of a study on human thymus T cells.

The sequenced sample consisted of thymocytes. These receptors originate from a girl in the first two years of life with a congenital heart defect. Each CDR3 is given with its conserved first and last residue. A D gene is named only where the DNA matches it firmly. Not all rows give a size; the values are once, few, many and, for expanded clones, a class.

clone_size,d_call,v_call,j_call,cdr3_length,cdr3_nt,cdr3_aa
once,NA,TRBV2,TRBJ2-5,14,TGTGCCAGCCAACCGGAGGGGGCTGGAGAGACCCAGTACTTC,CASQPEGAGETQYF
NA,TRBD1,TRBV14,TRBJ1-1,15,TGTGCCAGCAGCCAACTCAACAGGGGGCCGGCTGAAGCTTTCTTT,CASSQLNRGPAEAFF
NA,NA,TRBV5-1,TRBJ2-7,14,TGCGCCAGCAGCTGGGGACTGACCACCTACGAGCAGTACTTC,CASSWGLTTYEQYF
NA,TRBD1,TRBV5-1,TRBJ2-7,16,TGCGCCAGCAGCTTGGGTCTCGGGACAGGGGGCTACGAGCAGTACTTC,CASSLGLGTGGYEQYF
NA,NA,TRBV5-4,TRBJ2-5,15,TGTGCCAGCAGCTTGGACAGGGAAGTCCGAGAGACCCAGTACTTC,CASSLDREVRETQYF
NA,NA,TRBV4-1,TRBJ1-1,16,TGCGCCAGCAGCCAAGATAACCCCGGGGGGGACACTGAAGCTTTCTTT,CASSQDNPGGDTEAFF
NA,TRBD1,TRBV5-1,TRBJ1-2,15,TGCGCCAGCAGCTTGGATCAGGGGGCAAACTATGGCTACACCTTC,CASSLDQGANYGYTF
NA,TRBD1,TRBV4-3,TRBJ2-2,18,TGCGCCAGCAGCCAAGATTTACGGAGCAGGGGGAGCACCGGGGAGCTGTTTTTT,CASSQDLRSRGSTGELFF
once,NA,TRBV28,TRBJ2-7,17,TGTGCCAGCAGCCTGGGGGGCGGGGGCCCCATGTCCTACGAGCAGTACTTC,CASSLGGGGPMSYEQYF
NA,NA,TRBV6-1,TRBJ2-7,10,TGTGCCAGCACAGGGGTAAAGCAGTACTTC,CASTGVKQYF
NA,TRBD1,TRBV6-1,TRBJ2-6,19,TGTGCCAGCAGTGCACCGAAACAGGGGGAGGACTCTGGGGCCAACGTCCTGACTTTC,CASSAPKQGEDSGANVLTF
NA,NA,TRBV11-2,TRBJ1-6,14,TGTGCCAGCAGTCACAGGGTGGTTAATTCACCCCTCCACTTT,CASSHRVVNSPLHF
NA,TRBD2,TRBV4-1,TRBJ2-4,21,TGCGCCAGCAGCCATCCCCTAGCGGGACCTAAAGGGGGTCTAGCCAAAAACATTCAGTACTTC,CASSHPLAGPKGGLAKNIQYF
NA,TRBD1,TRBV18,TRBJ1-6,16,TGTGCCAGCTCACCAACAGGGGGCGAGGATAATTCACCCCTCCACTTT,CASSPTGGEDNSPLHF